In this sample, the clone carrying this T cell receptor (beta chain) turned up a few times. Its specificity is not known. The length of the CDR3 is 15 residues. Trimming left V 3 bases short and J 4 bases short, with 10 bases between. Looked up from germline, CDR1 is MDHEN and CDR2 is SYDVKM. Every bit of the isolated RNA underwent reverse transcription, so sequencing read expressed TCRB transcripts. Clones were sequenced by immunoSEQ multiplex PCR, and TCRdb holds only the in-frame ones, with some missing. The table lists about 900,000 clones, around a sixth of them singletons, with around 0.02% in the top ten. This entry comes from a study of beta chain features in type 1 diabetes. Sorted populations all had greater than 95% purity. Study-wide points: There were fewer insertions and more deletions at the VDJ junctions of type 1 diabetes patients.

The sequence derives from a woman between 18 and 29 years old in good health. The sequenced sample was naive CD4+ T cells from blood. The genes are TRBV28 and TRBJ2-6, with D perhaps matching TRBD1 (6 bases). The chain's CDR3 is CASSFPGAGANVLTF. CDR3 DNA: TGTGCCAGCAGTTTCCCAGGGGCCGGGGCCAACGTCCTGACTTTC.